The sequence of this TCR beta chain was determined in a study of blood T cell repertoires in COVID-19. About the study: The origin of the acute and convalescent COVID-19 samples was the United States, Italy and Spain. PBMCs, B-cell-depleted T cells, or T cells were the source of the cDNA or gDNA that made up the material.

Looked up from germline, CDR1 is SGHTA and CDR2 is FQGTGA. CDR3 length: 15 residues. With 5 bases clipped from V and 1 base from J, the junction kept 7 bases outside the gene matches. Authors' methods: From reference gene primer amplification, estimates of nucleated cell counts were derived. The table came from immunoSEQ multiplex PCR; TCRdb's copy has only in-frame clones and leaves some out. V and J calls and clone size are as listed in that table; D and trimming were resolved from the DNA. The data show roughly 120,000 clones, 70% to 85% seen once. This clone was counted a few times. The clonotype originates from a man aged 45-65 years with acute or convalescent COVID-19. The chain links TRBV7-3 to TRBJ1-1, with 7 positions matching TRBD1. The specimen was peripheral blood. CDR3 sequence (DNA): TGTGCCAGCAGCCCCTTGACAGGGAAGAACACTGAAGCTTTCTTT. The encoded protein is CASSPLTGKNTEAFF.